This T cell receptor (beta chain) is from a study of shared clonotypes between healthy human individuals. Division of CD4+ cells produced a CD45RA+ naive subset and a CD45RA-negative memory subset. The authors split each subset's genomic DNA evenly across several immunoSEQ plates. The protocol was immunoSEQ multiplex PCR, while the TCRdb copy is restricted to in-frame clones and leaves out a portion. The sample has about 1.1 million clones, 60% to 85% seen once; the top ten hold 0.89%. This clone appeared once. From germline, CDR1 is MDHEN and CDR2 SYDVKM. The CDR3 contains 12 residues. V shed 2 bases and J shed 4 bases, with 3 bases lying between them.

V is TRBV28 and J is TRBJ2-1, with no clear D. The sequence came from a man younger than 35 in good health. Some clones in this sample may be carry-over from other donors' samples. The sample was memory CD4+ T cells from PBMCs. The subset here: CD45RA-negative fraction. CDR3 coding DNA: TGTGCCAGCAGTTTAATGTACAATGAGCAGTTCTTC. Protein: CASSLMYNEQFF.